The 22 T cell receptor beta chains below all came from one sample that was sequenced in a study of regulatory T cells in long-lasting Graves disease. Sequencing libraries for TCR beta were prepared with iRepertoire HTBI primers and Arm-PCR of CDR3 regions. TCRdb re-called the multiplex PCR reads through MiXCR, storing one row per CDR3 protein. The sample contains about 470,000 distinct CDR3 sequences, under 25% of which appear only once. The time point here: persistent/refractory GD, antithyroid drugs over 5 years with positive TRAb. TCR sequences were obtained from RNA taken from PBMCs. The source was peripheral blood mononuclear cells (PBMCs), collected when the disease was refractory, from a patient treated with antithyroid drugs. Every receptor here comes from a female donor with Graves disease.

The sample holds many counts of this clonotype. The chain recombines TRBV28 with TRBJ1-5; D unresolved. The CDR3 loop spans 14 amino acids. The germline CDR1 and CDR2 sequences are MDHEN and SYDVKM. Trimming removed 5 bases at V and 1 base at J, with 9 bases between. The CDR3 region has the DNA TGTGCCAGCAGTCTGACACTCAGCAATCAGCCCCAGCATTTT. Residues: CASSLTLSNQPQHF.

This clonotype was detected many times. The CDR3 protein is CASSLDPSEKLFF. CDR3 bases: TGTGCCAGCAGCTTAGATCCCTCCGAAAAACTGTTTTTT. The chain uses TRBV11-2 and TRBJ1-4; D is uncertain. The CDR3 totals 13 residues. Trimming pared 0 bases from V and 8 bases from J, leaving 7 bases between. CDR1 and CDR2 (germline): SGHAT, FQNNGV.

This clonotype has just a few counts. The chain uses TRBV20-1 and TRBJ2-1; D is possibly TRBD1 or TRBD2 (5 bases each). The V and J ends lost 1 base and 5 bases respectively, with 18 bases between them. The CDR3 sequence is 16 residues long. From germline, CDR1 is DFQATT and CDR2 SNEGSKA (reference sequence). This CDR3 is CSARGGHRTKDNEQFF. Here the CDR3 DNA reads TGCAGTGCTAGAGGAGGGCACAGGACGAAGGACAATGAGCAGTTCTTC.

This chain links TRBV14 with TRBJ2-7, with a possible D match to TRBD2 (5 bases). Deletions cut 0 bases from V and 0 bases from J, with 12 bases between. Germline CDR1 is SGHDN and CDR2 is FVKESK. The CDR3 totals 16 residues. The DNA of the CDR3 is TGTGCCAGCAGCCAAGATGCCCGGGGATACTCCTACGAGCAGTACTTC. Its translation: CASSQDARGYSYEQYF.

This clonotype was counted ten times or more. CDR3 protein: CASSLGRGIRNEQFF. Written as DNA, the CDR3 is TGTGCCAGCAGCTTGGGCAGGGGGATTAGGAATGAGCAGTTCTTC. The chain employs TRBV7-9 and TRBJ2-1, with TRBD1 matching over 7 bases. V was clipped by 3 bases and J by 7 bases; unmatched bases: 9. CDR3 length: 15 amino acids. Per the germline V gene, CDR1 is SEHNR and CDR2 is FQNEAQ (reference sequence).

In its sample, this clonotype was seen a few times. The rearrangement joins TRBV29-1 to TRBJ2-7; possible D gene TRBD1, 5 bases. CDR1 SQVTM and CDR2 ANQGSEA come from the germline V gene. V shed 4 bases and J shed 2 bases, with 12 bases lying between them. This CDR3 has 13 amino acids. In DNA, the CDR3 is TGCAGCGTTGGAGAGGACACTCCCTACGAGCAGTACTTC. As protein: CSVGEDTPYEQYF.

CDR3 sequence (DNA): TGTGCCTGGAGTTCGGATTACCTTAACACTGAAGCTTTCTTT. This codes for CAWSSDYLNTEAFF. The gene calls are TRBV30 and TRBJ1-1; D is undetermined. The CDR3 runs 14 residues. Germline values: CDR1 GTSNPN, CDR2 SVGIG (reference sequence). Between the trimmed V and J ends, which lost 2 bases and 2 bases, there was a span of 12 bases.

This clonotype was picked up many times. The chain employs TRBV2 and TRBJ1-1; 9 bases agree with TRBD1. This CDR3 contains 13 residues. V lost 8 bases to trimming and J lost 11 bases; unmatched junction nucleotides: 12. Germline-derived CDR1 and CDR2 are SNHLY and FYNNEI. The CDR3, as DNA: TGTGCCAGCCGGGACACAGGGGGCGAGGCGGCTTTCTTT. Protein product: CASRDTGGEAAFF.

The rearrangement joins TRBV29-1 to TRBJ2-3; D gene unclear. In germline, CDR1 is SQVTM, CDR2 ANQGSEA. V lost 7 bases, J lost 2 bases, and 10 bases lay in between. The CDR3 spans 12 residues. The CDR3 spells CSGATSTDTQYF. CDR3 DNA: TGCAGCGGGGCGACTTCCACAGATACGCAGTATTTT.

This clonotype showed up just a few times. The genes are TRBV27 and TRBJ2-7, with TRBD2 matching 7 bases. Trimming at V came to 5 bases and at J to 2 bases, leaving 6 bases not matched to a gene. Germline CDR1 reads MNHEY; CDR2 reads SMNVEV (reference sequence). The CDR3 is 14 amino acids. This CDR3 reads CASSGSGLPYEQYF. The CDR3 bases are TGTGCCAGCAGTGGATCGGGACTACCCTACGAGCAGTACTTC.

In this sample, this clonotype turned up many times. The rearrangement uses TRBV11-2 and TRBJ2-2; D not resolved. The CDR3 contains 15 residues. Germline lookup yields CDR1 SGHAT and CDR2 FQNNGV. Between the trimmed V and J ends, which lost 1 base and 7 bases, there was a span of 13 bases. The CDR3 loop is CASSLGTQGIGELFF. In DNA, the CDR3 is TGTGCCAGCAGCTTAGGGACCCAAGGGATCGGGGAGCTGTTTTTT.

J is TRBJ1-2 and V is TRBV5-6; TRBD1 is a possible D gene (5 bases). The V gene's germline CDR1 is SGHDT and CDR2 YYEEEE. The CDR3 loop spans 14 amino acids. Between the trimmed V and J ends, which lost 4 bases and 4 bases, there was a span of 14 bases. Here the CDR3 DNA reads TGTGCCAGCAGCCTAGGGACGGAACGCTATGGCTACACCTTC. It codes for CASSLGTERYGYTF.

This clonotype was picked up a small number of times. In DNA, the CDR3 is TGTGCCAGCAGGCCTCGGACACTGGCCCACACAGATACGCAGTATTTT. The encoded protein is CASRPRTLAHTDTQYF. The rearrangement links TRBV28 to TRBJ2-3; TRBD1 might be the D (5 bases). The CDR3 has 16 residues. Trimming pared 6 bases from V and 2 bases from J, leaving 18 bases between. CDR1 and CDR2 from the germline V gene are MDHEN and SYDVKM.

This clonotype was counted between two and nine times. The gene calls are TRBV11-2 and TRBJ2-3, with 8 nucleotides matching TRBD2. Unmatched junction bases numbered 6, after V lost 3 bases and J lost 1 base. The CDR3 loop spans 16 amino acids. Per germline, CDR1 SGHAT and CDR2 FQNNGV. CDR3 nucleotides: TGTGCCAGCAGCTTTCATAGCGGGATCGGCACAGATACGCAGTATTTT. Amino acid sequence: CASSFHSGIGTDTQYF.

This clonotype has at least ten counts. The V gene is TRBV28, the J gene TRBJ2-7; weak D call: TRBD2 (5 bases). The V end lost 3 bases, the J end lost 0 bases, and 15 bases lay between the germline ends. The CDR3 has 16 amino acids. Germline V CDR1 and CDR2: MDHEN, SYDVKM. The CDR3 DNA is TGTGCCAGCAGTTTGCGGGCCCTAACTATCTCCTACGAGCAGTACTTC. Amino acids: CASSLRALTISYEQYF.

Concerning this clonotype: This could be a read error, since a much larger clone is one nucleotide away. The CDR3 region has the DNA TGTGCCAGCAGACAAGCGGGAGGGCCCCACGAGCAGTACTTC. This translates into CASRQAGGPHEQYF. The chain recombines TRBV27 with TRBJ2-7; TRBD2 aligns across 10 bases. This CDR3 comprises 14 residues. Losses at the gene ends were 6 bases for V and 5 bases for J; bases not matched to a gene: 7. Germline CDR1 MNHEY, CDR2 SMNVEV (reference sequence).

The sample holds a few counts of this clonotype. The V and J genes are TRBV30 and TRBJ2-7; 8 nucleotides align to TRBD2. With V trimmed by 2 bases and J by 4 bases, 4 bases remained unmatched. This CDR3 is built from 13 residues. Per the germline V gene, CDR1 is GTSNPN and CDR2 is SVGIG (reference sequence). CDR3 nucleotide sequence: TGTGCCTGGAGTCGCATAGCGGGGTACGAGCAGTACTTC. Protein sequence: CAWSRIAGYEQYF.

This clonotype has at least ten counts. V gene TRBV29-1 combines with J gene TRBJ2-5; D is unclear. Trimming shortened V by 1 base and J by 4 bases, and 7 bases separated the two germline ends. Germline V lookup: CDR1 SQVTM, CDR2 ANQGSEA. The CDR3 has 12 residues. CDR3 protein: CSVEGGGETQYF. The CDR3 DNA is TGCAGCGTTGAAGGGGGTGGAGAGACCCAGTACTTC.

The table lists this clonotype with a few counts. V gene TRBV7-2 combines with J gene TRBJ1-2, with TRBD1 matching over 9 bases. Germline V gene data show CDR1 as SGHTA and CDR2 as FQGNSA. The CDR3 is 17 residues long. Trimming at V came to 4 bases and at J to 3 bases, leaving 12 bases not matched to a gene. For the CDR3, the DNA is TGTGCCAGCAGCTCCTCCACAGGGGGCGCGTTACACTATGGCTACACCTTC. The encoded protein is CASSSSTGGALHYGYTF. The full variable domain, in which reference TRBV7-2 and TRBJ1-2 provide the parts outside the CDR3, is GAGVSQSPSNKVTEKGKDVELRCDPISGHTALYWYRQSLGQGLEFLIYFQGNSAPDKSGLPSDRFSAERTGGSVSTLTIQRTQQEDSAVYLCASSSSTGGALHYGYTFGSGTRLTVV.

This clonotype was seen at least ten times. The CDR3 spells CASSQVRHYEQYF. CDR3 bases: TGTGCCAGCAGCCAAGTGAGGCACTACGAGCAGTACTTC. The V call is TRBV3-1, the J call TRBJ2-7; D unclear. The CDR3 contains 13 residues. Between the trimmed V and J ends, which lost 1 base and 3 bases, there was a span of 7 bases. Germline CDR1 reads LGHDT; CDR2 reads YNNKEL (reference sequence).

This clonotype was recorded at least ten times. The chain recombines TRBV7-8 with TRBJ2-7, with a tentative D call TRBD1 (6 bases). V lost 7 bases to trimming and J lost 3 bases, with 13 bases between them. Germline loops: CDR1 SGHVS, CDR2 FQNEAQ. CDR3 size: 13 residues. CDR3 residues: CASTPRGNYEQYF. CDR3 DNA sequence: TGTGCCAGCACCCCCAGGGGAAACTACGAGCAGTACTTC.

This clonotype has at least ten counts. The CDR3 coding sequence is TGTGCCAGCAGTAAGTCATGGAACTATGGCTACACCTTC. It yields the protein CASSKSWNYGYTF. The rearrangement joins TRBV28 to TRBJ1-2; D gene ambiguous. Trimming stripped 5 bases from V and 2 bases from J, with 9 bases between. The CDR3 spans 13 residues. Germline V lookup: CDR1 MDHEN, CDR2 SYDVKM.